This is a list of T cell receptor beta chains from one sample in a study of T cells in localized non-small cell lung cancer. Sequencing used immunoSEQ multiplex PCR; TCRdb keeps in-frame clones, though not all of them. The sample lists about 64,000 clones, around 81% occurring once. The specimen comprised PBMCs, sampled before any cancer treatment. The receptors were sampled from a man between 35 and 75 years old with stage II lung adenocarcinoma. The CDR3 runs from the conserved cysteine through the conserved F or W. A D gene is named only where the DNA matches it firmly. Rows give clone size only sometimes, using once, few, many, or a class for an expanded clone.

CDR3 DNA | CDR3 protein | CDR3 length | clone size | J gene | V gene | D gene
TGCGCCAGCAGCTTGCGAGCGGGACTTCTCACAGATACGCAGTATTTT | CASSLRAGLLTDTQYF | 16 | - | TRBJ2-3 | TRBV5-1 | TRBD2
TGTGCCAGCAGTTTAGGGTGGGGGACAAGCTACGAGCAGTACTTC | CASSLGWGTSYEQYF | 15 | - | TRBJ2-7 | TRBV27 | -
TGTGCCAGCTCAATCATGGGATACGAGCGTGGCTACACCTTC | CASSIMGYERGYTF | 14 | - | TRBJ1-2 | TRBV5-4 | -
TGTGCCAGCAGCTCCCGACCGAGCACCGGGGAGCTGTTTTTT | CASSSRPSTGELFF | 14 | - | TRBJ2-2 | TRBV11-2 | -
TGTGCCAGCAGTGACTCCGGGACTAGCGGATACAATGAGCAGTTCTTC | CASSDSGTSGYNEQFF | 16 | - | TRBJ2-1 | TRBV6-4 | TRBD2
TGTGCCAGCAGCTTAAGTTCCGGGGGCAAGTACGAGCAGTACTTC | CASSLSSGGKYEQYF | 15 | few | TRBJ2-7 | TRBV7-2 | -
TGTGCCAGCAGTGATCCCGGGACAGGGGGCAATGGCTACACCTTC | CASSDPGTGGNGYTF | 15 | once | TRBJ1-2 | TRBV6-1 | TRBD1
TGTGCCAGCAGTCCCGACCGGGACAGGGGGGAAAAACTGTTTTTT | CASSPDRDRGEKLFF | 15 | once | TRBJ1-4 | TRBV2 | TRBD1
TGTGCCAGCGGGGGGACGGCCACCGGGGAGCTGTTTTTT | CASGGTATGELFF | 13 | - | TRBJ2-2 | TRBV27 | -
TGTGCCAGCAGGTCCACGGGAGATCCCCAGTACTTC | CASRSTGDPQYF | 12 | - | TRBJ2-4 | TRBV28 | -
TGTGCTAGTGCCGAATCAGGGTGGCAAGAGACCCAGTACTTC | CASAESGWQETQYF | 14 | - | TRBJ2-5 | TRBV12-5 | -
TGTGCCAGCAGCTTGCAGAGGGCCGGTGCAGATACGCAGTATTTT | CASSLQRAGADTQYF | 15 | - | TRBJ2-3 | TRBV11-2 | -